This TCR beta chain was identified in a study of T cell repertoires in cytomegalovirus infection (dated by TCRdb to the late 2010s). Regarding the study in general: Alongside well-studied HLA-B-restricted epitopes, the peptide stimulations were aimed at recently identified HLA-C-restricted CMV epitopes, whose presentation resists viral immunomodulation. The HLA type of each donor mattered for the analysis, because public TCR beta signatures pointed to carriage of CMV infection along with the matching HLA type.

This clonotype was detected a few times. This clone's antigen is unknown. No quality values exist for individual bases; no much larger clone is one base distant. Interpreted using the paper, the treatment or condition label stands for: in vitro stimulation with specific CMV peptide epitopes to enrich CMV-specific T cells. V is pared back by 2 bases and J by 3 bases, with 11 bases lying between the germline termini. Including cysteine and phenylalanine, the CDR3 has 14 amino acids. Of the read, only the CDR3 DNA is kept; its 42 bases are in frame from base 1. CDR1 and CDR2 (SGHTA, FQGNSA) derive from the germline V gene. Paper-wide results and their limitations: Cumulative frequency of public TCR beta family members discriminated carriers of CMV infection plus the relevant HLA type in this cohort and an independent approximately 400-donor cohort. The ex vivo response was dominated by HLA-C-restricted CMV-specific TCR beta clonotypes, which also provided the single most frequent clonotype in two of eight donors.

Reads for this sample came from an Illumina HiSeq 1500. TCRdb redid the processing of the public reads, applying fastp at Q25 and MiXCR, and retained in-frame beta chains. Here each entry gathers all rows of one CDR3 protein and keeps the most common genes and DNA. The sample includes fewer than 650,000 distinct CDR3 sequences, with 40% observed a single time. The ten top clones hold over 45% of the sample. The clonotype was recovered from a human donor in good health (CMV status not recorded). Some clones in this sample may be carry-over from other donors' samples. The source material was cultured PBMCs, sampled from culture after CMV antigen stimulation. The chain employs TRBV7-2 and TRBJ2-7; the D gene remains uncertain. The CDR3 in this case is CASSLTATNYEQYF. The sequenced DNA is TGTGCCAGCAGCTTAACCGCCACCAACTACGAGCAGTACTTC.